The clone carrying this TCR beta chain was recorded many times. The target antigen is unknown. This entry belongs to a study of T cells in Graves' hyperthyroidism and ophthalmopathy. Graves' hyperthyroidism without ophthalmopathy progression within 18 months was termed stable. Those patients with uncontrolled infection, other autoimmune disease, pregnancy or lactation were excluded. Whole-study findings and limits: Blood also held most thyroid clonotypes expanded beyond 0.001. Ophthalmopathy prediction by the model preceded onset by a median roughly 6 months.

J lost 10 bases, V lost 0 bases, and 5 bases had no gene match. This CDR3 has 15 amino acids. The V gene's germline CDR1 is SGHNT and CDR2 YENEEA. Amplified TCR beta CDR3 regions derived from RNA transcripts. Primed by the HTBI set, a first-round RT-PCR was run on the TCR CDR3. TCRdb re-analysed the multiplex PCR reads in MiXCR, keeping a single row per CDR3 protein. This table holds around 300,000 distinct CDR3 sequences, roughly an eighth found once. The chain links TRBV11-3 to TRBJ2-4; TRBD1 matches 11 bases. The sequence was obtained from a woman aged 35 to 49 with Graves' hyperthyroidism. Sequencing input: blood. The CDR3 nucleotides read TGTGCCAGCAGCTTAGAGGGGACAGGGGGAGCGATTCAGTACTTC. This codes for CASSLEGTGGAIQYF.